Sequencing of this TCR beta chain was carried out in a study of T-cell memory formation after mild COVID-19. Via MiXCR, TCRdb re-called the 5' RACE reads, giving one row per CDR3 protein. The sample has about 290,000 distinct CDR3 sequences; approximately 19% are singletons. This clonotype was counted a few times. The CDR3 has 18 amino acids. Deletions cut 5 bases from V and 2 bases from J, with 23 bases between. From germline, CDR1 is SEHNR and CDR2 FQNEAQ (reference sequence). The clonotype was recovered from a young man who had mild COVID-19 (a few samples of this study predate the infection). Cell type and time point are not known. The chain is built from TRBV7-9 and TRBJ2-3; perhaps TRBD2 as D (5 bases). Source material: PBMCs or a T cell subset sorted from them (not recorded which). The CDR3 bases are TGTGCCAGCAGCCCCCCTAAGCATGGCCGCGGGCCCACAGATACGCAGTATTTT. Its translation is CASSPPKHGRGPTDTQYF.